Presented here are 25 T cell receptor beta chains from one specimen sequenced in a study of blood T cell repertoires in COVID-19 (dated by TCRdb to 2018 to 2020). Library prep was done by the immunoSEQ multiplex PCR assay. The source is immuneACCESS, and TCRdb retained only in-frame sequences with V and J called. Part of the clones is not carried over; for the studies checked, unresolved V genes explain less than half of this, and the remainder is unexplained. In all, the sample holds about 60,000 clones, and approximately 86% of those were seen once. The ten biggest clones cover approximately 4.8% of the sample. Sequencing was carried out using peripheral blood. The receptors shown here come from a man between 60 and 75 years old with acute or convalescent COVID-19.

The genes are TRBV13 and TRBJ2-7; 8 nucleotides align to TRBD2. The germline V gene encodes CDR1 PRHDT and CDR2 FYEKMQ (reference sequence). V shed 2 bases and J 7 bases; nucleotides not matched to a gene: 16. The CDR3 runs to 17 residues. In DNA, the CDR3 is TGTGCCAGCAGCTTAACCGCCGGGGGACTAGGGGATCGAGAGCAGTACTTC. It encodes CASSLTAGGLGDREQYF.

The V call is TRBV6-6, the J call TRBJ2-1; D may be TRBD2 (7 bases). In germline, CDR1 is MNHNY, CDR2 SVGAGI (reference sequence). The V end was cut by 5 bases, the J end by 2 bases, with 25 bases between. This CDR3 contains 19 residues. The CDR3 DNA is TGTGCCAGCAGTCCTCGACTGGGGGGCGGGAGTAATCCCTACAATGAGCAGTTCTTC. It yields the protein CASSPRLGGGSNPYNEQFF.

This sequence joins TRBV23-1 and TRBJ1-3; D is undetermined. TRBV23-1 is recorded as an ORF, its role being uncertain. This CDR3 has 16 residues. V lost 0 bases, J lost 3 bases, and 12 bases lay in between. DNA of the CDR3: TGCGCCAGCAGTCAATCGGAACGACGGGGTGGAAACACCATATATTTT. Translation gives CASSQSERRGGNTIYF.

This chain connects TRBV9 to TRBJ2-1; 11 nucleotides match TRBD2. Per germline, CDR1 SGDLS and CDR2 YYNGEE. This CDR3 comprises 13 residues. J gave up 11 bases and V 7 bases, and 8 bases lay outside the gene matches. CDR3 amino acids: CASGGLAEGKQFF. CDR3 coding DNA: TGTGCCAGCGGGGGACTAGCGGAGGGTAAGCAGTTCTTC.

The chain recombines TRBV30 with TRBJ2-7; 7 nucleotides match TRBD1. The CDR3 length is 13 residues. Germline lookup yields CDR1 GTSNPN and CDR2 SVGIG (reference sequence). V trimming: 6 bases; J trimming: 2 bases; junction bases outside the gene matches: 7. CDR3 sequence reads: CACLGQTAYEQYF. CDR3 in DNA: TGTGCCTGCTTGGGACAGACGGCCTACGAGCAGTACTTC.

The chain couples TRBV28 to TRBJ2-1; D not certain. CDR1 is MDHEN, CDR2 SYDVKM, per germline. The CDR3 sequence is 11 residues long. Trimming left V 2 bases short and J 9 bases short, with 5 bases between. The CDR3 region is CASSLSREQFF. The CDR3 DNA is TGTGCCAGCAGTTTAAGCCGTGAGCAGTTCTTC.

This sequence joins TRBV11-1 and TRBJ1-6; TRBD1 aligns across 10 bases. Germline values: CDR1 SGHAT, CDR2 FQDESV (reference sequence). The CDR3 covers 15 residues. The trim removed 5 bases at V and 13 bases at J, leaving 11 bases unmatched. CDR3 residues: CASSGRDRGISPLHF. The CDR3, as DNA: TGTGCCAGCAGCGGCCGGGACAGGGGTATCTCTCCCCTCCACTTT.

This chain joins TRBV19 and TRBJ1-5; 7 bases are a match to TRBD1. The CDR3 length is 16 residues. V was clipped by 7 bases and J by 4 bases; unmatched bases: 13. CDR1 and CDR2 from the germline V gene are LNHDA and SQIVND (reference sequence). CDR3 residues: CASKQGLMKRNQPQHF. DNA for the CDR3: TGTGCCAGTAAACAGGGGCTGATGAAAAGAAATCAGCCCCAGCATTTT.

For the CDR3, the DNA is TGTGCCAGCTCAACGGACAGAGCTAATGAAAAACTGTTTTTT. Amino acids: CASSTDRANEKLFF. This sequence joins TRBV18 and TRBJ1-4; maybe TRBD1 (6 bases). Trimming took 5 bases from V and 3 from J, leaving 10 bases between them. CDR3 length equals 14 residues. The germline CDR1 and CDR2 sequences are KGHSH and LQKENI.

This chain uses TRBV29-1 with TRBJ2-3; D is unresolved. The CDR3 covers 12 residues. The germline V gene encodes CDR1 SQVTM and CDR2 ANQGSEA. Trimming removed 4 bases from V and 0 bases from J, with 5 bases in between. This CDR3 reads CSVGASTDTQYF. The CDR3 nucleotides read TGCAGCGTTGGCGCGAGCACAGATACGCAGTATTTT.

The V and J genes are TRBV19 and TRBJ2-1; 11 nucleotides agree with TRBD2. CDR1 is LNHDA, CDR2 SQIVND, per germline (reference sequence). The CDR3 consists of 16 residues. The V gene end was trimmed by 5 bases and the J gene end by 5 bases; junction bases not matched to a gene: 8. The CDR3 DNA follows: TGTGCCAGTAGTCCCCCTGGACTAGCGGGCGACAATGAGCAGTTCTTC. Protein sequence: CASSPPGLAGDNEQFF.

This rearrangement joins TRBV2 to TRBJ2-3, with 7 bases lining up with TRBD2. The CDR3 is made up of 15 amino acids. Germline-derived CDR1 and CDR2 are SNHLY and FYNNEI. The J segment lost 0 bases and the V segment lost 4 bases, leaving 4 bases of the junction unmatched. CDR3 nucleotides: TGTGCCAGCAGTGTGGTTAGCGGGAGCACAGATACGCAGTATTTT. Encoded protein: CASSVVSGSTDTQYF. Supplemented by reference TRBV2 and TRBJ2-3, the full variable domain reads EPEVTQTPSHQVTQMGQEVILRCVPISNHLYFYWYRQILGQKVEFLVSFYNNEISEKSEIFDDQFSVERPDGSNFTLKIRSTKLEDSAMYFCASSVVSGSTDTQYFGPGTRLTVL.

The chain has TRBV6-5 and TRBJ1-1; D uncertain. V dropped 7 bases and J dropped 0 bases, with 15 bases sitting between them. Germline assignment: CDR1 MNHEY and CDR2 SVGAGI. The CDR3 spans 15 residues. The CDR3 loop is CASNLNSHLNTEAFF. For the CDR3, the DNA is TGTGCCAGCAACCTAAACTCCCATTTGAACACTGAAGCTTTCTTT.

The V gene is TRBV9, the J gene TRBJ1-2, with 12 bases fitting TRBD1. Germline loops: CDR1 SGDLS, CDR2 YYNGEE. This CDR3 region has 18 residues. V shed 4 bases, J shed 4 bases, and the junction held 14 bases outside the gene matches. The CDR3 spells CASSHTGTGGQTPYGYTF. CDR3 DNA sequence: TGTGCCAGCAGCCATACCGGGACAGGGGGCCAAACGCCCTATGGCTACACCTTC.

The rearrangement uses TRBV6-5 and TRBJ2-3; D is perhaps TRBD1 (6 bases). CDR1 MNHEY and CDR2 SVGAGI come from the germline V gene. The CDR3 has 15 amino acids. The V end was cut by 6 bases, the J end by 6 bases, with 19 bases between. The CDR3 sequence is CASSLQDSRRDTQYF. The CDR3 DNA reads as TGTGCCAGCAGCCTACAGGACAGCAGGAGGGATACGCAGTATTTT.

This chain connects TRBV5-1 to TRBJ2-2; D remains ambiguous. Germline values: CDR1 SGHRS, CDR2 YFSETQ. The germline V and J ends were trimmed by 6 bases and 8 bases, with 11 bases remaining between them. This CDR3 comprises 12 residues. This CDR3 is CASTLTEGELFF. CDR3 nucleotides: TGCGCCAGCACCTTAACGGAGGGGGAGCTGTTTTTT. Filled out from reference TRBV5-1 and TRBJ2-2, the complete variable domain reads KAGVTQTPRYLIKTRGQQVTLSCSPISGHRSVSWYQQTPGQGLQFLFEYFSETQRNKGNFPGRFSGRQFSNSRSEMNVSTLELGDSALYLCASTLTEGELFFGEGSRLTVL.

The gene calls are TRBV18 and TRBJ1-1, with TRBD1 as a possible D gene (6 bases). Trimming removed 5 bases at V and 0 bases at J, with 10 bases between. Germline V gives CDR1 KGHSH, CDR2 LQKENI. This CDR3 has 14 amino acids. The CDR3 DNA sequence: TGTGCCAGCTCAACGGGGGGCCTGAACACTGAAGCTTTCTTT. This encodes CASSTGGLNTEAFF.

DNA of the CDR3: TGTGCCAGCAGTTCCAGACAGTTCTATGGCTACACCTTC. Its protein product is CASSSRQFYGYTF. The rearrangement links TRBV28 to TRBJ1-2, with a weak D call TRBD1 (5 bases). The CDR3 contains 13 residues. The germline gives CDR1 MDHEN, CDR2 SYDVKM. The germline V and J ends were trimmed by 4 bases and 4 bases, with 10 bases remaining between them.

The rearrangement links TRBV11-2 to TRBJ2-5; 12 bases line up with TRBD2. CDR3 length equals 14 residues. Unmatched junction bases numbered 3, after V lost 2 bases and J lost 8 bases. Germline CDR1 and CDR2: SGHAT and FQNNGV. Here the CDR3 reads CASSLWTSGITQYF. CDR3 DNA sequence: TGTGCCAGCAGCTTATGGACTAGCGGGATAACCCAGTACTTC.

The chain links TRBV10-3 to TRBJ2-3, with D maybe TRBD2 (6 bases). Germline V gene data show CDR1 as ENHRY and CDR2 as SYGVKD. Trimming removed 6 bases at V and 1 base at J, with 11 bases between. This CDR3 is 14 amino acids long. CDR3: CAIRGGGGTDTQYF. CDR3 in DNA: TGTGCCATCAGGGGCGGAGGGGGCACAGATACGCAGTATTTT.

V is TRBV6-5 and J is TRBJ1-2, with D possibly matching TRBD1 (6 bases). The germline gives CDR1 MNHEY, CDR2 SVGAGI. The CDR3 extends over 13 amino acids. The V and J ends lost 6 bases and 3 bases respectively, with 11 bases between them. DNA for the CDR3: TGTGCCAGCAGCCGCCGACAGGACTATGGCTACACCTTC. Its protein product is CASSRRQDYGYTF.

Here the CDR3 reads CASSLPTGGTSYEQYF. The CDR3 region has the DNA TGCGCCAGCAGCTTGCCCACCGGAGGAACCTCCTACGAGCAGTACTTC. The rearrangement links TRBV5-1 to TRBJ2-7, with D possibly being TRBD2 (5 bases). The CDR3 consists of 16 residues. Germline CDR1 and CDR2: SGHRS and YFSETQ. V was clipped by 1 base and J by 0 bases, with 14 bases between them.

As regards this clone: A junction end diverges from the germline sequence, so it may reflect a read error. V and J are TRBV10-3 and TRBJ1-1, with 7 bases identical to TRBD1. The germline gives CDR1 ENHRY, CDR2 SYGVKD. The CDR3 consists of 15 residues. CDR3 loop: CATKRMSTGNAEAFF. Written as DNA, the CDR3 is TGTGCCACCAAACGAATGTCGACAGGGAACGCTGAAGCTTTCTTT.

The rearrangement uses TRBV19 and TRBJ2-3, with D perhaps TRBD2 (5 bases). V lost 8 bases and J 2 bases, leaving 20 bases between the germline ends. Germline V gene lookup returns CDR1 LNHDA and CDR2 SQIVND (reference sequence). The CDR3 is made up of 16 amino acids. The CDR3 is CASLPRPSGNTDTQYF. The CDR3 DNA follows: TGTGCCAGTCTCCCCCGACCCAGCGGTAACACAGATACGCAGTATTTT.

This clone was seen a single time. The chain joins TRBV6-5 to TRBJ1-1; D possibly corresponds to TRBD1 (6 bases). Germline-derived CDR1 and CDR2 are MNHEY and SVGAGI. Trimming took off 5 bases at V and 8 bases at J, with 12 bases between the two ends. This CDR3 has 12 residues. The CDR3 loop reads CASSIRGGEAFF. The CDR3 nucleotides are TGTGCCAGCAGTATAAGGGGGGGGGAAGCTTTCTTT.